This T cell receptor beta chain comes out of a study of cytomegalovirus exposure and HLA in healthy donors. Findings and caveats of the study: For most TCR sequences rarity was the rule, although some public TCRs occurred in many donors.

The PCR ran on 60 Vbeta and 13 Jbeta primers. Here immunoSEQ multiplex PCR was the method, and the copy in TCRdb shows in-frame clones only, minus some. The sample yields some 83,000 clones, about four fifths seen once. The CDR3 sequence is 16 residues long. Notes on this clone: Its antigen remains unknown.

Sample: PBMCs. The clonotype originates from a man aged 60-69 years in good health and CMV-seronegative. The J gene is TRBJ1-4, the V gene TRBV1; TRBD1, the D gene given by the table, was not confirmed from the DNA. TRBV1 is flagged as a pseudogene. The CDR3 sequence: CTSSQDRKGADEKLFF. The CDR3 DNA reads TGCACCAGCAGCCAAGATAGAAAAGGGGCAGACGAAAAACTGTTTTTT.